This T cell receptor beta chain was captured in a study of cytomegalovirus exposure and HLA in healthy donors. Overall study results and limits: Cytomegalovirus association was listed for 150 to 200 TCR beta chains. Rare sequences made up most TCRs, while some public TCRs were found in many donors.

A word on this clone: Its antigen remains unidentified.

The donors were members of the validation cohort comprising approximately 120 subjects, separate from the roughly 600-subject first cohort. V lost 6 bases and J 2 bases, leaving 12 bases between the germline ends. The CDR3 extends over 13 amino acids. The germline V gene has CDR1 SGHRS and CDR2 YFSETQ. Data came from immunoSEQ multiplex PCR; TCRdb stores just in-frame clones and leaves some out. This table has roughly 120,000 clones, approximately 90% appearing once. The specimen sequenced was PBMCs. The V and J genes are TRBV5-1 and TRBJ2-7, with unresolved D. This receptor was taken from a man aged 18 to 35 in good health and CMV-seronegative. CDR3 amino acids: CASNELPAYEQYF. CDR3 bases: TGCGCCAGCAATGAACTACCCGCCTACGAGCAGTACTTC.